Each of the 9 T cell receptor beta chains below was sequenced from the same sample in a study of breast tumors, draining lymph nodes, adjacent tissues (dated by TCRdb to about 2016). Lymph node samples came from the axillary draining lymph nodes of breast cancer patients. Libraries were made using multiplex PCR. TCRdb shows the sequencer as Illumina HiSeq 2000. Clones were called with MiXCR by TCRdb after fastp trimmed the public reads at Q25, and only in-frame beta chains were retained. Entries that share a CDR3 protein sequence are merged under the most common genes and DNA. The sample table contains 85,000 to 130,000 distinct CDR3 sequences; only one count was recorded for approximately 28% of them. Under 6% of the sample is held by the ten biggest clonotypes. The sequencing sample was made of axillary lymph node tissue. These receptors were collected from a female donor with breast cancer. Some clones in this sample may be carry-over from other donors' samples.

This chain uses TRBV5-1 with TRBJ2-7; D may be TRBD1 (6 bases). V lost 4 bases and J 7 bases, leaving 9 bases between the germline ends. The CDR3 is 11 residues long. Germline V gene sequence: CDR1 SGHRS, CDR2 YFSETQ. The CDR3 DNA reads as TGCGCCAGCAGCACTGGACAGGAGCAGTACTTC. Its translation is CASSTGQEQYF.

At least ten counts were recorded for this clonotype. The chain combines TRBV6-2 or TRBV6-3 with TRBJ1-5; D gene ambiguous. The V and J ends lost 7 bases and 6 bases respectively, with 13 bases between them. Germline lookup yields CDR1 MNHEY and CDR2 SVGEGT. The length of the CDR3 is 13 residues. The CDR3 is CASTPTSGQPQHF. The CDR3 coding sequence is TGTGCCAGCACACCCACTTCGGGTCAGCCCCAGCATTTT.

Comment on this clonotype: One end of the junction varies from germline; a read error may be responsible. The CDR3 bases are TGCAGTGCTGATTATAAGGGGTACGAGCGGCACTTC. Translation gives CSADYKGYERHF. J is TRBJ2-7 and V is TRBV20-1; D may correspond to TRBD1 or TRBD2 (5 bases each). From germline, CDR1 is DFQATT and CDR2 SNEGSKA (reference sequence). This CDR3 region has 12 residues.

In the case of this clonotype: One end of the junction varies from germline; a read error may be responsible. V gene TRBV12-3 or TRBV12-4 combines with J gene TRBJ2-1; no firm D call. The CDR3 loop spans 13 amino acids. CDR3 in amino acids: CASSRTVYNEQLF. The CDR3 DNA follows: TGTGCCAGCAGTCGCACAGTGTACAATGAGCAGCTCTTC.

With regard to this clonotype: A much larger clonotype is one base distant, so this may be a read error. The CDR3 region is CASSHSGLAGYQETQYF. The CDR3 nucleotides read TGTGCCAGCAGTCACTCCGGACTAGCGGGGTACCAAGAGACCCAGTACTTC. The J gene is TRBJ2-5, the V gene TRBV6-5, with 12 positions matching TRBD2. The germline CDR1 and CDR2 sequences are MNHEY and SVGAGI. The CDR3 spans 17 residues.

This sequence joins TRBV6-2 or TRBV6-3 and TRBJ2-2; tentatively, D is TRBD1 (5 bases). Deletions cut 2 bases from V and 5 bases from J, with 9 bases between. Germline V gene sequence: CDR1 MNHEY, CDR2 SVGEGT. CDR3 length: 14 amino acids. The CDR3 loop reads CASSYRGITGELFF. CDR3 DNA: TGTGCCAGCAGTTACAGGGGAATAACCGGGGAGCTGTTTTTT.

This sequence joins TRBV7-9 and TRBJ2-1, with TRBD1 as a possible D gene (5 bases). This CDR3 is 19 amino acids long. Per germline, CDR1 SEHNR and CDR2 FQNEAQ (reference sequence). Trimming cost V 7 bases and J 8 bases, with 33 bases left between them. The CDR3 nucleotides read TGTGCCAGCACCGTATTTAGCTTCGACAGTCCAGGCTTCCACGATGAGCAGTTCTTC. Translated, it gives CASTVFSFDSPGFHDEQFF. The variable domain in full, with the rest retrieved from reference TRBV7-9 and TRBJ2-1, is DTGVSQNPRHKITKRGQNVTFRCDPISEHNRLYWYRQTLGQGPEFLTYFQNEAQLEKSRLLSDRFSAERPKGSFSTLEIQRTEQGDSAMYLCASTVFSFDSPGFHDEQFFGPGTRLTVL.

CDR3 DNA: TGTGCCATCAGTGACCCACCGGGGAGGGGCTACACCTTC. As protein: CAISDPPGRGYTF. The rearrangement joins TRBV10-3 to TRBJ1-2; D ambiguous. The germline V gene encodes CDR1 ENHRY and CDR2 SYGVKD. Trimming removed 3 bases from V and 8 bases from J, with 13 bases in between. The CDR3 spans 13 residues.

This clonotype was counted a few times. This sequence joins TRBV6-5 and TRBJ1-2, with 8 bases that match TRBD1. The CDR3 consists of 18 residues. Germline V gene sequence: CDR1 MNHEY, CDR2 SVGAGI. Trimming at V came to 6 bases and at J to 1 base, leaving 16 bases not matched to a gene. CDR3 DNA sequence: TGTGCCAGCAGCCAAACCCCTCACACAGGGGGACTTAACTATGGCTACACCTTC. As protein: CASSQTPHTGGLNYGYTF.